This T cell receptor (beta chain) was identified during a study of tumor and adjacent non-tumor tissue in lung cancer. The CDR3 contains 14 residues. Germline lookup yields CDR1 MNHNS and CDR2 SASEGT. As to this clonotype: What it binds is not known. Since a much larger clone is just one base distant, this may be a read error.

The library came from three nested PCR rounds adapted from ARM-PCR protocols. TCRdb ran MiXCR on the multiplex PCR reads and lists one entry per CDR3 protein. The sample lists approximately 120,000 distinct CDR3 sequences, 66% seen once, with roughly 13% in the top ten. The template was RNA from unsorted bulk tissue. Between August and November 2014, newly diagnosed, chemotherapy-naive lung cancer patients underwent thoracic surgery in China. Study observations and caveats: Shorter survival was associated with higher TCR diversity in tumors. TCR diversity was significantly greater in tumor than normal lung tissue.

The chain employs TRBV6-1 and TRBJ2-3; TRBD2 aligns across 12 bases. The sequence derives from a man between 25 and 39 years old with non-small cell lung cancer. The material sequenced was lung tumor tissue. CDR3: CASSEGLAGDMQYF. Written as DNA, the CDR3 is TGTGCCAGCAGTGAAGGACTAGCGGGAGATATGCAGTATTTT.